This T cell receptor (beta chain) was retrieved from a study of blood T cell repertoires in COVID-19. At the level of the study: Samples came from the United States, Italy and Spain, spanning acute and convalescent COVID-19.

Followed over time, Seattle patients had been enrolled while infection was active. Authors' data handling: Estimation of nucleated cell counts was performed using reference gene primer amplification. TCRdb's copy holds only in-frame clones and misses some; the assay was immunoSEQ multiplex PCR. V, J and clone size are those of that table, while D and trimming were read from the DNA. In the table there are 250,000 to 350,000 clones, roughly 92% of which are singletons. Germline V lookup: CDR1 MNHEY, CDR2 SMNVEV (reference sequence). The trim removed 5 bases at V and 5 bases at J, leaving 1 base unmatched. The CDR3 is 12 amino acids.

Sequencing was done on a sample of peripheral blood. This sequence originates from a woman between 25 and 40 years old with COVID-19, enrolled during active disease. V gene TRBV27 combines with J gene TRBJ2-5; 8 nucleotides match TRBD1. The CDR3: CASSPGGETQYF. The CDR3 nucleotides read TGTGCCAGCAGTCCAGGGGGCGAGACCCAGTACTTC.